This TCR beta chain was captured in a study of cytomegalovirus exposure and HLA in healthy donors (dated by TCRdb to about 2017). About the study as a whole: In an earlier analysis of roughly 590 of the donors, 250 to 350 Gb of sequence data and some 120 million unique TCR beta sequences from some 170 million T cells were reported. Because of strong linkage in the cohort, roughly five DR-DQ haplotypes were treated as single units for association and clustering. The study was designed to test whether signatures of past pathogen exposure could be identified by cataloging public T cell receptors. High-throughput TCR immunosequencing, statistical association of individual TCRs with disease status, and machine learning were combined to predict cytomegalovirus infection status. Every discovery cohort repertoire had been produced on one sequencing platform. A separate validation cohort of approximately 130 different subjects was used in addition to the approximately 700-subject first cohort. Among several hundred genotyped donors of the cohort, an average of roughly 230,000 unique TCR beta nucleotide sequences was sequenced per donor, of which 15% to 20% were non-productive. In an earlier analysis of 587 of the donors, high-throughput TCR beta sequencing was used to judge whether each TCR beta V gene segment behaved as functional or pseudogenic. Of the roughly 410 genotyped donors, roughly 76% were placed in the genetic ancestry cluster associated with self-reported Caucasian donors. An early release covering 500 to 750 HLA-typed donors comprised approximately 300 gigabases of sequencing data and around 80 million unique TCR sequences. Using immunosequencing, the study profiled T cell repertoires from roughly 650 subjects and related those repertoires to cytomegalovirus serostatus. A later analysis re-analyzed previously published TCR beta repertoires from 600 to 850 donors and added high-resolution HLA genotyping to study TCR occurrence patterns. HLA typing covered class I and class II loci at four-digit resolution. Rather than drawing on any new phenotypic data, the later analysis identified candidate immune exposures from TCR beta sequences and the way those sequences occurred across donors. Typing coverage varied by locus: roughly 620-640 donors for A, B, C, DRB1 and DQB1; roughly 520 for DQA1; 606 for DPA1; approximately 470 for DPB1. Donor age, sex, ethnicity and CMV serostatus were compiled together with the repertoire data. In a later genetic analysis, genome-wide SNP genotypes for about 65% of the roughly 700 donors were used, and that subset was treated as a discovery cohort.

A remark on this clone: No antigen is known for it. Base qualities are not recorded, but no much larger clone differs from it by a single base.

Measured from the cysteine to the phenylalanine, the CDR3 is 14 residues long. Only the CDR3 part of the read is kept: 42 bases, read in frame from the first base. V drops 4 bases and J drops 1 base, leaving 7 bases in between. According to the germline V gene, CDR1 reads KGHSH and CDR2 reads LQKENI. In total, 630 or so healthy bone marrow donors made up the cohort. At the time of sampling, all cohort members were nominally healthy, though unrecorded immune exposures were likely present. The donor tested CMV seronegative and was one of the 352 seronegative cohort members. Each donor provided a peripheral blood sample, and peripheral blood mononuclear cells were used for TCR beta sequencing. The Qiagen DNeasy Blood Extraction Kit was used to extract genomic DNA from the blood cell samples. Paper-wide results and their limitations: In an earlier analysis of 587 of the donors, most TCR beta V segments appeared in productive rearrangements about 87% or about 30% of the time, broadly matching IMGT annotations. A further reported finding was that TCR beta sequences accurately predicted the HLA-A and HLA-B alleles for most subjects in the first cohort. Assigning TCR associations to individual alleles was difficult when HLA alleles, especially DR and DQ, strongly co-occurred. Most TCR sequences were seen in very few donors, while some public TCRs were found in many individuals. In a later genetic analysis, a missense DCLRE1C variant was associated with V-gene and J-gene trimming of TCR beta chains, and the association was replicated in an independent cohort. Sequencing depth was assumed to be roughly uniform across donors in the presence/absence analyses, though that assumption may not hold. In a later genetic analysis, fewer N-insertions in productive TCRs were reported among donors in an Asian-associated ancestry cluster than the roughly 640-donor mean. The classifier was reported to diagnose cytomegalovirus status with high specificity and sensitivity in both the original cohort and the validation cohort. In the study, some 160 TCR beta chains were listed as associated with cytomegalovirus. In a later analysis, HLA-associated TCR beta chains were found to be more clonally expanded and to have lower generation probabilities than equally common non-associated chains. The only immune exposure information available for the cohort was CMV serostatus. Several of the top co-occurrence clusters appeared to be linked to parvovirus B19, influenza, CMV and Epstein-Barr virus, according to a later analysis. A group of highly shared sequence variants was considered likely to be a technical artifact of the sequencing pipeline. According to the authors, the approach could potentially be generalized to other disease states and immunological phenotypes. This cohort had only TCR beta chains sequenced, and the lack of alpha or paired-chain data limited which features could be detected. Because HLA typing was unavailable for some donors at each locus, only the typed subset was used in association tests. Three of the identified cytomegalovirus-associated TCR beta chains were confirmed in vitro to be specific for cytomegalovirus antigens. A later analysis found that most CMV-associated TCR beta chains appeared HLA-restricted, with HLA associations seemingly driven largely by CMV exposure. Correlated functional status among segregating V segments might be attributable to linkage disequilibrium, but an unknown experimental factor could not be ruled out. At a false discovery rate of 0.05, a later analysis linked 16,951 TCR beta sequences to specific HLA alleles. A later analysis found that TCR association rates varied across HLA loci, with DRB1 alleles showing the most associated TCRs and HLA-C alleles the fewest. Because counts were too low, seventeen rarely observed V segments, including chromosome 9 orphons, were excluded from the earlier analysis of under 650 of the donors. Some IMGT-functional V segments, including TRBV6-2 and TRBV6-3, could not be told apart with the 87-base-pair reads, so those segments were excluded.

Libraries were prepared through the immunoSEQ multiplex PCR assay. A mixture of 60 forward primers for TCR Vbeta segments and 13 reverse primers for TCR Jbeta segments was used in the multiplex PCR. The CDR3 region of rearranged TCR beta genes was amplified from genomic DNA by a multiplex PCR assay. Amplified TCR beta libraries were sequenced as 87-base-pair reads on the Illumina HiSeq System. On the study's bioinformatics: A later analysis counted some 80 million unique TCR beta chains across the approximately 700 repertoires, and around 9.9 million of these chains were shared by at least two donors. Raw reads were error-corrected and collapsed into unique sequences by a nearest-neighbor algorithm in which closely related sequences were merged to remove PCR and sequencing errors. V, D and J gene segments were assigned by aligning CDR3 sequences to IMGT reference sequences. Each retained sequence needed at least a six-nucleotide match to both a V gene segment and a J gene segment. A rearrangement counted as productive if the CDR3 had no stop codons and remained in frame with V and J, and every other rearrangement counted as non-productive. Following IMGT convention, CDR3 was defined as the stretch from the second conserved V-encoded cysteine to the conserved J-encoded phenylalanine. In an earlier analysis of around 570 of the donors, sequences lacking an unambiguous match to a single V gene segment were excluded. An earlier analysis of several hundred of the donors called V segments functional above 56.7% productive rearrangements and segregating when the between-donor standard deviation exceeded 5%. A statistical classification framework was built to diagnose cytomegalovirus status from the catalog of TCR beta chain sequences. In a later analysis, V and J genes were assigned by comparing TCR nucleotide sequences against IMGT/GENE-DB human TR gene sequences. The TCRdist pipeline was used in a later analysis to assign CDR3 sequences and most-parsimonious VDJ recombination scenarios. In a later analysis, each TCR beta chain was defined by its CDR3 amino acid sequence together with its V-gene family, and reads lacking a unique V-gene family were excluded. In a later analysis, 450 to 600 highly shared, low-generation-probability nucleotide sequences were removed to address suspected cross-contamination and a sequencing artifact. For each public chain, a later analysis derived a clonal expansion index from normalized ranks of inferred template counts within each repertoire. In a later analysis, generation probabilities were computed using a VDJ recombination model fitted to out-of-frame rearrangements, and the results were checked against IGoR. A later analysis scored TCR-TCR, TCR-HLA and TCR-CMV co-occurrence with hypergeometric tests, applying a repertoire-size bias correction to TCR pairs. To estimate false discovery rates, a later analysis permuted the HLA or CMV assignments 20 times. In a later analysis, co-occurring TCRs were grouped with DBSCAN, and TCRdist sequence similarity was added when clustering was performed within HLA-allele-positive subsets. Repertoires with fewer than 30,000 or more than 120,000 public chains were left out of co-occurrence clustering, as were a handful of repertoires with anomalous nucleotide sharing. TCRdb provides this immuneACCESS table in a form limited to in-frame rearrangements. Some clones are lacking; in checked studies, under half of them reflect an unresolved V gene, and why the rest are absent is not known. V and J calls and clone size follow that table, whereas D and trimming were derived from the DNA. Present in this sample are fewer than 200,000 clones, more than 65% of which were seen just once. Jointly, the top ten make up more than 0.45% of the sample.

Material: PBMCs. The TCR was taken from a woman between 50 and 59 years old in good health and CMV-seronegative. The chain is made from TRBV18 and TRBJ2-2; a weak D assignment points to TRBD2 (5 bases agree). The bases read TGTGCCAGCTCACTCCGGGGGAACACCGGGGAGCTGTTTTTT. It codes for CASSLRGNTGELFF.